This T cell receptor beta chain is from a study of blood T cell repertoires in COVID-19. Overall study: Sources were T cells, B-cell-depleted T cells, or PBMCs; the material itself was cDNA or gDNA.

As handled by the study authors: Reference gene primers were amplified, and this amplification served to estimate nucleated cell counts. TCRdb's copy holds only in-frame clones and misses some; the assay was immunoSEQ multiplex PCR. That table furnishes V, J and clone size, whereas the DNA furnished D and trimming. There are hundreds of thousands of clones in the sample; 88% occur only once, and just under 1% lies in the top ten. V was clipped by 5 bases and J by 7 bases; unmatched bases: 9. The CDR3 totals 15 residues. The germline V gene encodes CDR1 LNHDA and CDR2 SQIVND (reference sequence). The study drew participants aged about 18 to 89 years from some 24 US areas. Cohort 3 donors were reported recovered after two negative PCRs, clearance, or symptom resolution.

V gene TRBV19 combines with J gene TRBJ2-1; 9 bases map to TRBD1. The sequenced sample was PBMCs or T cells enriched from blood (not recorded which). This clonotype was sampled from a woman aged 25 to 39 who had recovered from COVID-19. CDR3 loop: CASSGGTGKRNEQFF. In DNA form, the CDR3 reads TGTGCCAGTAGTGGGGGGACAGGGAAACGGAATGAGCAGTTCTTC.